Following are 4 T cell receptor beta chains from one sample sequenced in a study of beta chain features in type 1 diabetes. The investigators reverse transcribed all of the isolated RNA, so they sequenced expressed TCRB transcripts. Assay used: immunoSEQ multiplex PCR; TCRdb lists only in-frame clones, some missing. The data show roughly 140,000 clones, with less than 9.5% seen just once and 0.5% to 0.65% held by the top ten. The sample was central memory CD4+ T cells from blood. The receptors here all came from a man aged 18 to 29 in good health.

The V call is TRBV28, the J call TRBJ2-3; no firm D call. CDR3 length: 17 residues. Germline V lookup: CDR1 MDHEN, CDR2 SYDVKM. V lost 1 base and J lost 0, with 14 bases in between. The CDR3 sequence is CASSLYSQATSTDTQYF. The DNA of the CDR3 is TGTGCCAGCAGTTTATACTCCCAGGCAACTAGCACAGATACGCAGTATTTT. Supplemented by reference TRBV28 and TRBJ2-3, the full variable domain reads DVKVTQSSRYLVKRTGEKVFLECVQDMDHENMFWYRQDPGLGLRLIYFSYDVKMKEKGDIPEGYSVSREKKERFSLILESASTNQTSMYLCASSLYSQATSTDTQYFGPGTRLTVL.

The rearrangement links TRBV28 to TRBJ2-4; the D is unclear. Trimming left V 3 bases short and J 6 bases short, with 9 bases between. The CDR3 contains 13 residues. Germline CDR1 MDHEN, CDR2 SYDVKM. As DNA, the CDR3 is TGTGCCAGCAGTTTTCAATCGGGAAACATTCAGTACTTC. It codes for CASSFQSGNIQYF.

The chain has TRBV18 and TRBJ1-4; D ambiguous. Germline assignment: CDR1 KGHSH and CDR2 LQKENI. V lost 4 bases and J 5 bases, leaving 14 bases between the germline ends. The length of the CDR3 is 15 residues. CDR3 amino acids: CASSLVEDPNEKLFF. CDR3 coding DNA: TGTGCCAGCTCACTGGTGGAGGACCCGAATGAAAAACTGTTTTTT.

V and J are TRBV28 and TRBJ1-6, with D perhaps TRBD1 (5 bases). The CDR3 totals 14 residues. V was shortened by 4 bases and J by 5 bases, with 9 bases between the two germline ends. Per the germline V gene, CDR1 is MDHEN and CDR2 is SYDVKM. CDR3 loop: CASSWGGNNSPLHF. CDR3 DNA sequence: TGTGCCAGCAGTTGGGGGGGAAATAATTCACCCCTCCACTTT.